The 13 T cell receptor beta chains given below trace back to one sample, sequenced in a study of T-cell memory formation after mild COVID-19. TCRdb reanalysed the 5' RACE reads using MiXCR and keeps one entry per CDR3 protein. The data hold 200,000 to 250,000 distinct CDR3 sequences, with about 9.2% observed a single time. Sequencing used PBMCs or a T cell subset sorted from them (not recorded which). The receptors originated from a man aged 18 to 29 who had mild COVID-19 (a few samples of this study predate the infection). Cell type and time point are not known.

The sample holds a few counts of this clonotype. J is TRBJ1-5 and V is TRBV5-1; 7 nucleotides agree with TRBD1. Germline CDR1 is SGHRS and CDR2 is YFSETQ. The length of the CDR3 is 14 residues. The V gene end was trimmed by 4 bases and the J gene end by 5 bases; junction bases not matched to a gene: 6. The CDR3 DNA reads as TGCGCCAGCAGCGAAGGGGGCGCGGATCAGCCCCAGCATTTT. Its protein product is CASSEGGADQPQHF.

This clonotype was picked up many times. The chain couples TRBV7-9 to TRBJ1-4, with unresolved D. This CDR3 comprises 14 residues. The V gene lost 3 bases and the J gene lost 8 bases, with 13 bases spanning the gap. Germline V gene lookup returns CDR1 SEHNR and CDR2 FQNEAQ (reference sequence). This chain's CDR3 is CASSFFQAGEKLFF. DNA for the CDR3: TGTGCCAGCAGCTTTTTCCAGGCAGGAGAAAAACTGTTTTTT.

The J gene is TRBJ2-7, the V gene TRBV12-5; unclear D gene. V lost 1 base to trimming and J lost 2 bases, with 15 bases between them. The CDR3 is 16 residues long. Germline assignment: CDR1 LGHNT and CDR2 FRNRAP. Here the CDR3 reads CASGLAVPGSPYEQYF. As DNA, the CDR3 is TGTGCTAGTGGTTTGGCCGTACCCGGGTCCCCCTACGAGCAGTACTTC. Drawing the rest from reference TRBV12-5 and TRBJ2-7, the complete variable domain is DARVTQTPRHKVTEMGQEVTMRCQPILGHNTVFWYRQTMMQGLELLAYFRNRAPLDDSGMPKDRFSAEMPDATLATLKIQPSEPRDSAVYFCASGLAVPGSPYEQYFGPGTRLTVT.

The chain couples TRBV4-1 to TRBJ2-7; D is unresolved. This CDR3 has 15 amino acids. Germline CDR1 and CDR2: MGHRA and YSYEKL. Between the trimmed V and J ends, which lost 1 base and 0 bases, there was a span of 10 bases. CDR3 sequence reads: CASSQASFSSYEQYF. CDR3 nucleotides: TGCGCCAGCAGCCAAGCTTCTTTCAGCTCCTACGAGCAGTACTTC.

The chain uses TRBV6-6 and TRBJ1-5; 10 bases match TRBD1. The length of the CDR3 is 14 residues. J was trimmed by 5 bases and V by 10 bases; bases with no gene match: 8. Per germline, CDR1 MNHNY and CDR2 SVGAGI (reference sequence). CDR3 sequence (DNA): TGTGCCATCTCCGGACAGGGGGAGTATCAGCCCCAGCATTTT. Amino acid sequence: CAISGQGEYQPQHF.

This chain connects TRBV25-1 to TRBJ2-5; D call uncertain. Between the trimmed V and J ends, which lost 5 bases and 4 bases, there was a span of 8 bases. The CDR3 consists of 12 residues. Per germline, CDR1 MGHDK and CDR2 SYGVNS. The CDR3 loop is CASSSDSETQYF. In nucleotides, the CDR3 is TGTGCCAGCAGTTCGGATTCAGAGACCCAGTACTTC.

This clonotype has more than one count but fewer than ten. The J gene is TRBJ2-7, the V gene TRBV20-1, with D possibly TRBD2 on 7 matching bases. Germline CDR1 reads DFQATT; CDR2 reads SNEGSKA (reference sequence). V was shortened by 3 bases and J by 5 bases, with 17 bases between the two germline ends. The CDR3 is 14 amino acids. The CDR3 spells CSASFGGRLHEQYF. In nucleotides, the CDR3 is TGCAGTGCTAGTTTCGGGGGGCGACTCCACGAGCAGTACTTC.

V gene TRBV24-1 combines with J gene TRBJ2-1, with TRBD1 identical over 7 bases. The trim removed 4 bases at V and 3 bases at J, leaving 2 bases unmatched. Germline CDR1 reads KGHDR; CDR2 reads SFDVKD. The CDR3 runs 14 residues. CDR3 in DNA: TGTGCCACCAGTGAGTCAGGGGGCTACAATGAGCAGTTCTTC. This codes for CATSESGGYNEQFF.

This clonotype was seen at least ten times. The chain links TRBV6-5 to TRBJ2-5; perhaps TRBD1 as D (5 bases). Looked up from germline, CDR1 is MNHEY and CDR2 is SVGAGI. Trimming pared 6 bases from V and 2 bases from J, leaving 7 bases between. The CDR3 loop spans 12 amino acids. The CDR3: CASRNRQETQYF. The CDR3 DNA follows: TGTGCCAGCAGAAACAGGCAAGAGACCCAGTACTTC.

Only a few counts were recorded for this clonotype. The V and J genes are TRBV5-1 and TRBJ2-4, with D uncertain. This CDR3 region has 12 residues. In germline, CDR1 is SGHRS, CDR2 YFSETQ. V dropped 0 bases and J dropped 11 bases, with 9 bases sitting between them. CDR3 protein: CASSLDGPLQYF. The DNA of the CDR3 is TGCGCCAGCAGCTTGGATGGCCCACTTCAGTACTTC.

This clonotype was counted a few times. The V and J genes are TRBV7-8 and TRBJ1-1; D is unresolved. The germline gives CDR1 SGHVS, CDR2 FQNEAQ. This CDR3 region has 13 residues. V was trimmed by 5 bases and J by 10 bases, leaving 17 bases between them. This chain's CDR3 is CASSPSSKSGAFF. Here the CDR3 DNA reads TGTGCCAGCAGCCCCAGTTCCAAAAGTGGAGCTTTCTTT.

There are a few counts of this clonotype. The chain has TRBV6-6 and TRBJ2-2, with 10 bases identical to TRBD1. This CDR3 has 17 amino acids. With 3 bases clipped from V and 0 bases from J, the junction kept 4 bases outside the gene matches. The V gene's germline CDR1 is MNHNY and CDR2 SVGAGI (reference sequence). The CDR3 region has the DNA TGTGCCAGCAGTTATCCGACAGGGGGCGCGAACACCGGGGAGCTGTTTTTT. Its translation is CASSYPTGGANTGELFF.

This chain links TRBV7-3 with TRBJ2-1; D might be TRBD1 (5 bases). Looked up from germline, CDR1 is SGHTA and CDR2 is FQGTGA. The CDR3 runs 15 residues. V was shortened by 3 bases and J by 6 bases, with 15 bases between the two germline ends. This CDR3 is CASSFEGQGFNEQFF. The CDR3 coding sequence is TGTGCCAGCAGCTTTGAAGGACAAGGGTTCAATGAGCAGTTCTTC.